The 9 T cell receptor beta chains below come from one sample, sequenced in a study of shared clonotypes between healthy human individuals. Profiled with immunoSEQ multiplex PCR; TCRdb holds only in-frame clones, not every one. The sample contains about 2.4 million clones, 80% to 95% of which appear only once. Sequences were obtained from naive CD4+ T cells from PBMCs. Subset: CD45RA+ positively selected. The receptors come from a man younger than 35 in good health. Some clones in this sample may be carry-over from other donors' samples.

The rearrangement uses TRBV19 and TRBJ2-2, with D perhaps matching TRBD2 (5 bases). V was pared by 7 bases and J by 5 bases, with 14 bases between. Germline V gene lookup returns CDR1 LNHDA and CDR2 SQIVND (reference sequence). The CDR3 length is 14 residues. CDR3 DNA: TGTGCCAGTACCCCCCGCCGGGGAACCGGGGAGCTGTTTTTT. It codes for CASTPRRGTGELFF.

The chain joins TRBV21-1 to TRBJ2-5. TRBV21-1 is a documented pseudogene. The CDR3 loop spans 14 amino acids. CDR3 nucleotide sequence: TGTGCCAGCAGCGATGCCGGGCCGCAAGAGACCCAGTACTTC. Translation gives CASSDAGPQETQYF.

V gene TRBV2 combines with J gene TRBJ1-3; 7 bases map to TRBD1. From germline, CDR1 is SNHLY and CDR2 FYNNEI. The CDR3 runs 15 residues. With 4 bases clipped from V and 2 bases from J, the junction kept 5 bases outside the gene matches. CDR3 coding DNA: TGTGCCAGCAGTGGACAGGGTCTGGCTGGAAACACCATATATTTT. Protein product: CASSGQGLAGNTIYF.

The chain carries TRBV6-1 and TRBJ2-1; TRBD1 or TRBD2 may be the D gene (10 bases each). This CDR3 contains 19 residues. Trimming took off 4 bases at V and 3 bases at J, with 25 bases between the two ends. Per the germline V gene, CDR1 is MNHNS and CDR2 is SASEGT. The CDR3 reads CASSARDRGPSGSYNEQFF. In DNA form, the CDR3 reads TGTGCCAGCAGTGCCCGGGACAGGGGCCCTAGCGGGAGCTACAATGAGCAGTTCTTC.

On this clone: The same CDR3 is also encoded by other DNA sequences in this sample. The V gene is TRBV18, the J gene TRBJ2-2; D is unclear. The V end was cut by 1 base, the J end by 1 base, with 4 bases between. This CDR3 contains 14 residues. CDR1 is KGHSH and CDR2 is LQKENI in the germline V gene. CDR3: CASSPQGNTGELFF. The CDR3 DNA sequence: TGTGCCAGCTCACCACAGGGGAACACCGGGGAGCTGTTTTTT.

This sequence joins TRBV18 and TRBJ1-6, with D possibly matching TRBD1 (5 bases). Looked up from germline, CDR1 is KGHSH and CDR2 is LQKENI. V was trimmed by 4 bases and J by 10 bases, leaving 17 bases between them. The CDR3 has 15 amino acids. The CDR3 sequence is CASSRDRQRESPLHF. The CDR3 DNA reads TGTGCCAGCTCACGCGACAGACAGCGGGAATCACCCCTCCACTTT.

This sequence joins TRBV19 and TRBJ1-5; weak D call: TRBD1 (5 bases). Germline loops: CDR1 LNHDA, CDR2 SQIVND (reference sequence). There are 11 residues in the CDR3. Trimming left V 3 bases short and J 13 bases short, with 10 bases between. The CDR3 is CASSIRDEQHF. In DNA, the CDR3 is TGTGCCAGTAGTATCCGGGACGAGCAGCATTTT.

The chain joins TRBV5-1 to TRBJ2-5; a possible D gene is TRBD2 (5 bases). The tail of the sequence fits TRBJ2-7 better, so the J call may be wrong. CDR1 is SGHRS, CDR2 YFSETQ, per germline. The CDR3 is 14 residues long. This chain's CDR3 is CASSLVPGVYEQYF. CDR3 coding DNA: TGCGCCAGCAGCTTGGTCCCCGGGGTCTACGAGCAGTACTTC.

This chain uses TRBV6-4 with TRBJ2-1, with TRBD2 identical over 16 bases. The length of the CDR3 is 16 residues. J gave up 9 bases and V 6 bases, and 8 bases lay outside the gene matches. Germline loops: CDR1 MRHNA, CDR2 SNTAGT. This chain's CDR3 is CASSDPGLAGGTEQFF. Written as DNA, the CDR3 is TGTGCCAGCAGCGACCCGGGACTAGCGGGAGGGACTGAGCAGTTCTTC.